Following are 14 T cell receptor beta chains from one sample sequenced in a study of identical twins. TCRdb redid the calling of the 5' RACE reads with MiXCR, one entry per CDR3 protein. The sample lists 120,000 to 150,000 distinct CDR3 sequences, 3% to 4% seen once, with around 8.1% in the top ten. The specimen sequenced was memory T cells sorted from blood. Receptors originate from a man in his late teens or twenties in good health.

This clonotype was detected many times. V and J are TRBV20-1 and TRBJ2-7; 9 bases are shared with TRBD2. CDR3 size: 14 residues. V shed 4 bases, J shed 0 bases, and the junction held 4 bases outside the gene matches. Germline CDR1 DFQATT, CDR2 SNEGSKA (reference sequence). The CDR3 coding sequence is TGCAGTGCTATCCCTAGCGGGATCTCCTACGAGCAGTACGTC. This encodes CSAIPSGISYEQYV.

V gene TRBV9 combines with J gene TRBJ2-3, with 9 bases fitting TRBD2. V lost 0 bases to trimming and J lost 3 bases; unmatched junction nucleotides: 5. CDR3 length equals 16 residues. In germline, CDR1 is SGDLS, CDR2 YYNGEE. This chain's CDR3 is CASSVGLAGLTDTQYF. The CDR3 nucleotides are TGTGCCAGCAGCGTAGGGCTAGCGGGACTAACAGATACGCAGTATTTT.

This clonotype was found many times. The chain employs TRBV6-2 or TRBV6-3 and TRBJ2-7, with D tentatively TRBD2 (6 bases). V lost 2 bases and J lost 7, with 12 bases in between. This CDR3 has 13 amino acids. Per germline, CDR1 MNHEY and CDR2 SVGEGT. This CDR3 reads CASSYSRRGEQYV. The CDR3 DNA is TGTGCCAGCAGTTACAGTAGGCGGGGTGAGCAGTACGTC.

The chain is built from TRBV19 and TRBJ2-3; 15 bases fit TRBD2. From germline, CDR1 is LNHDA and CDR2 SQIVND (reference sequence). The CDR3 spans 19 residues. J lost 0 bases, V lost 2 bases, and 6 bases had no gene match. The CDR3 sequence is CASSIPGLAGGYSTDTQYF. CDR3 DNA sequence: TGTGCCAGTAGTATACCGGGACTAGCGGGAGGCTATAGCACAGATACGCAGTATTTT.

This clonotype was seen at least ten times. The V call is TRBV12-3 or TRBV12-4, the J call TRBJ2-3, with 7 bases lining up with TRBD1. Trimming cost V 4 bases and J 0 bases; bases outside gene matches: 4. The CDR3 has 15 residues. In DNA form, the CDR3 reads TGTGCCAGCAGTTCCCCGGGACAGAGCACAGATACGCAGTATTTT. Translation: CASSSPGQSTDTQYF.

This clonotype has at least ten counts. This sequence joins TRBV12-3 or TRBV12-4 and TRBJ2-1; D gene ambiguous. V lost 7 bases and J 5 bases, leaving 15 bases between the germline ends. This CDR3 comprises 14 residues. CDR3 amino acids: CASILASINNEQFF. CDR3 nucleotide sequence: TGTGCCAGCATTCTCGCGTCTATAAACAATGAGCAGTTCTTC.

Many counts were recorded for this clonotype. V and J are TRBV9 and TRBJ1-2; the match to TRBD1 covers 10 bases. This CDR3 spans 13 amino acids. The V and J ends lost 4 bases and 8 bases, in that order; junction bases with no gene match: 5. Germline CDR1 reads SGDLS; CDR2 reads YYNGEE. The CDR3 is CASSRDRGGGYTF. Written as DNA, the CDR3 is TGTGCCAGCAGCCGGGACAGGGGAGGAGGCTACACCTTC.

Ten or more counts support this clonotype. This chain uses TRBV29-1 with TRBJ2-3; D might be TRBD1 or TRBD2, each matching 5 bases. V gave up 3 bases and J gave up 3 bases, with 7 bases separating them. This CDR3 has 12 amino acids. Germline V lookup: CDR1 SQVTM, CDR2 ANQGSEA. The CDR3 nucleotides are TGCAGCGTTGACGAGGGGACAGATACGCAGTATTTT. Protein product: CSVDEGTDTQYF.

The table lists this clonotype with many counts. V usage is TRBV12-3 or TRBV12-4 and J usage is TRBJ2-5, with 7 bases fitting TRBD2. The CDR3 loop spans 14 amino acids. Germline trimming cut 6 bases from V and 4 bases from J; bases unmatched to any gene: 8. The CDR3 is CASSLTSWGETQYF. The CDR3 nucleotides read TGTGCCAGCAGCCTGACTAGCTGGGGAGAGACCCAGTACTTC.

This clonotype was recorded at least ten times. The chain employs TRBV3-1 and TRBJ2-1; 12 bases fit TRBD1. The CDR3 has 16 residues. Trimming removed 0 bases from V and 9 bases from J; junction bases left unmatched: 6. From germline, CDR1 is LGHDT and CDR2 YNNKEL (reference sequence). CDR3 amino acids: CASSQDLGTGGSEQFF. The CDR3 DNA follows: TGTGCCAGCAGCCAAGATTTAGGGACAGGGGGCTCTGAGCAGTTCTTC.

This clonotype was seen repeatedly, ten times or more. This chain connects TRBV7-2 to TRBJ2-5; D is unresolved. V was shortened by 6 bases and J by 5 bases, with 13 bases between the two germline ends. The CDR3 consists of 13 residues. The germline CDR1 and CDR2 sequences are SGHTA and FQGNSA. In nucleotides, the CDR3 is TGTGCCAGCAGTTTCTCTCTTGGGGAGACCCAGTACTTC. Translating it yields CASSFSLGETQYF.

The table lists this clonotype with many counts. The chain links TRBV10-3 to TRBJ1-1; weak D call: TRBD1 (6 bases). CDR1 and CDR2 (germline): ENHRY, SYGVKD. V lost 6 bases, J lost 1 base, and 9 bases lay in between. There are 13 residues in the CDR3. As DNA, the CDR3 is TGTGCCATCAGGGGGGCCAGGAACACTGAAGCTTTCTTT. As protein: CAIRGARNTEAFF.

There are many counts of this clonotype. The chain combines TRBV20-1 with TRBJ2-1; 7 bases map to TRBD2. The CDR3 length is 15 residues. Trimming took 6 bases from V and 10 from J; bases not matched to a gene: 18. CDR1 and CDR2 (germline): DFQATT, SNEGSKA (reference sequence). This chain's CDR3 is CSAITSALSRVEQFF. CDR3 DNA: TGCAGTGCCATAACTAGCGCCCTTTCCCGTGTCGAGCAGTTCTTC.

This clonotype appeared many times. The gene calls are TRBV27 and TRBJ2-6; D uncertain. The CDR3 spans 16 residues. The ends were cut back, 2 bases at V and 0 bases at J, with 8 bases in the middle. Germline V CDR1 and CDR2: MNHEY, SMNVEV (reference sequence). The CDR3 spells CASSLRRGSGANVLTF. DNA of the CDR3: TGTGCCAGCAGTTTAAGGCGTGGCTCTGGGGCCAACGTCCTGACTTTC.